This TCR beta chain was captured in a study of cytomegalovirus exposure and HLA in healthy donors (dated by TCRdb to the late 2010s). Regarding the study in general: According to an earlier analysis of 587 of the donors, about 180 million T cells yielded 120 million or so unique TCR beta sequences and approximately 300 Gb of sequence data. An early release that covered fewer than 800 HLA-typed donors contained approximately 300 gigabases of sequencing data and tens of millions of unique TCR sequences. The genetic ancestry cluster associated with self-reported Caucasian donors included 65% to 90% of the approximately 430 genotyped donors. The aim of the study was to test whether cataloging public T cell receptors could identify signatures of past pathogen exposure. The study profiled the T cell repertoires of 666 subjects by immunosequencing and related them to cytomegalovirus serostatus. Along with the approximately 700-subject first cohort, a separate validation cohort of some 130 different subjects was used. To predict cytomegalovirus infection status, the study combined high-throughput TCR immunosequencing, statistical association of individual TCRs with disease status, and machine learning. To study patterns of TCR occurrence, a later analysis re-analyzed previously published TCR beta repertoires from 700 or so donors and added high-resolution HLA genotyping. Rather than drawing on any new phenotypic data, the later analysis identified candidate immune exposures from TCR beta sequences and the way those sequences occurred across donors. To decide whether each TCR beta V gene segment behaved as functional or pseudogenic, an earlier analysis of approximately 600 of the donors relied on high-throughput TCR beta sequencing. Donor age, sex, ethnicity and CMV serostatus were collected together with the repertoire data. A later genetic analysis used genome-wide SNP genotypes for 398 of the 666 donors, treating that subset as a discovery cohort. All discovery cohort repertoires had been generated using a single sequencing platform. Class I and class II HLA loci were covered by the typing at four-digit resolution. Typing coverage varied by locus: roughly 620-640 donors for A, B, C, DRB1 and DQB1; approximately 500 for DQA1; more than 600 for DPA1; 400 to 480 for DPB1. A few DR-DQ haplotypes were treated as single units for association and clustering because of strong linkage in the cohort. Among 398 genotyped donors of the cohort, an average of about 240,000 unique TCR beta nucleotide sequences were sequenced per donor, around 20% of them non-productive. What the work shows at the level of the full study, not this receptor alone: The sequencing pipeline was judged likely to have produced a cluster of highly shared sequence variants as a technical artifact. In this cohort, only TCR beta chains were sequenced, and detectable features were limited by the absence of alpha or paired-chain data. Several of the top co-occurrence clusters appeared to be linked to parvovirus B19, influenza, CMV and Epstein-Barr virus, according to a later analysis. The 87-base-pair reads could not distinguish some IMGT-functional V segments, including TRBV6-2 and TRBV6-3, so those segments were excluded. An association between a missense DCLRE1C variant and V-gene and J-gene trimming of TCR beta chains was found in a later genetic analysis and replicated in an independent cohort. Compared with the approximately 670-donor mean, donors in an Asian-associated ancestry cluster had fewer N-insertions in productive TCRs, according to a later genetic analysis. A later analysis found that TCR association rates varied across HLA loci, with DRB1 alleles showing the most associated TCRs and HLA-C alleles the fewest. According to the authors, the approach could potentially be generalized to other disease states and immunological phenotypes. The study gave a list of over 150 TCR beta chains associated with cytomegalovirus. Because some donors lacked HLA typing at each locus, the association tests relied only on the typed subset. Roughly uniform sequencing depth across donors was assumed in presence/absence analyses, although this assumption may not hold. A further reported finding was that TCR beta sequences accurately predicted the HLA-A and HLA-B alleles for most subjects in the first cohort. Broadly in line with IMGT annotations, most TCR beta V segments showed up in productive rearrangements about 87% or about 30% of the time in an earlier analysis of several hundred of the donors. The earlier analysis of 587 of the donors excluded roughly 17 rarely observed V segments, including chromosome 9 orphons, because counts were too low. For the cohort, immune exposure information was limited to CMV serostatus. In vitro tests confirmed that a few of the cytomegalovirus-associated TCR beta chains recognize cytomegalovirus antigens. In a later analysis, HLA-associated TCR beta chains showed more clonal expansion and lower generation probabilities than non-associated chains that were equally common. A later analysis found that most CMV-associated TCR beta chains appeared HLA-restricted, with HLA associations seemingly driven largely by CMV exposure. Across donors, most TCR sequences were observed very rarely, whereas some public TCRs were present in many individuals. Correlated functional status among segregating V segments might reflect linkage disequilibrium, but an unknown experimental factor could not be ruled out. At a false discovery rate of 0.05, a later analysis linked 16,951 TCR beta sequences to specific HLA alleles. Strong co-occurrence of HLA alleles, especially DR and DQ, made assigning TCR associations to individual alleles difficult. Cytomegalovirus status was reported to be diagnosed by the classifier with high specificity and sensitivity in both the original and validation cohorts.

Inclusive of the bounding cysteine and phenylalanine, the CDR3 is 14 residues long. Kept here is only the CDR3 DNA, which spans 42 bases and is read in frame from base 1. The germline V gene (reference sequence) gives CDR1 as GTSNPN and CDR2 as SVGIG. V is pruned by 0 bases and J by 2 bases, leaving 1 base of the junction without a gene match. In total, roughly 670 healthy bone marrow donors made up the cohort. Cohort members were all nominally healthy when sampled, although unrecorded immune exposures were likely present. The donor was CMV seronegative and belonged to the group of 380 or so seronegative cohort members. A peripheral blood sample was provided by each donor, and peripheral blood mononuclear cells were used for TCR beta sequencing. Genomic DNA was extracted from the blood cell samples with the Qiagen DNeasy Blood Extraction Kit. Libraries were prepared through the immunoSEQ multiplex PCR assay. For the multiplex PCR, a mixture combining 60 forward primers for TCR Vbeta segments and 13 reverse primers for TCR Jbeta segments was used. A multiplex PCR assay on genomic DNA amplified the CDR3 region of rearranged TCR beta genes. The Illumina HiSeq System was used to sequence the amplified TCR beta libraries as 87-base-pair reads. Under the source paper's analysis protocol: Across the 640 or so repertoires, a later analysis counted tens of millions of unique TCR beta chains, roughly 11 million of which were shared by at least two donors. A nearest-neighbor algorithm error-corrected the raw reads and collapsed the reads into unique sequences, merging closely related sequences to remove PCR and sequencing errors. Alignment of CDR3 sequences to IMGT reference sequences was used to assign V, D and J gene segments. For a sequence to be retained, at least a six-nucleotide match to both a V gene segment and a J gene segment was required. Rearrangements were classified as productive when the CDR3 lacked stop codons and remained in frame with V and J, and all other rearrangements were classified as non-productive. CDR3 was defined by IMGT convention, running from the second conserved V-encoded cysteine to the conserved J-encoded phenylalanine. The earlier analysis of about 570 of the donors excluded any sequence lacking an unambiguous match to a single V gene segment. In an earlier analysis of 587 of the donors, a V segment was called functional when productive rearrangements were above 56.7%, and segregating when the standard deviation between donors exceeded 5%. A statistical classification framework was developed to diagnose cytomegalovirus status using the catalog of TCR beta chain sequences. In a later analysis, V and J genes were assigned by comparing TCR nucleotide sequences against IMGT/GENE-DB human TR gene sequences. In a later analysis, CDR3 sequences and most-parsimonious VDJ recombination scenarios were assigned using the TCRdist pipeline. In a later analysis, every TCR beta chain was defined by the combination of its CDR3 amino acid sequence and its V-gene family, and reads without a unique V-gene family were dropped. A later analysis removed several hundred highly shared, low-generation-probability nucleotide sequences to deal with suspected cross-contamination and a sequencing artifact. For each public chain, a later analysis derived a clonal expansion index from normalized ranks of inferred template counts within each repertoire. Generation probabilities in a later analysis came from a VDJ recombination model fitted to out-of-frame rearrangements, and those results were checked against IGoR. A later analysis scored TCR-TCR, TCR-HLA and TCR-CMV co-occurrence with hypergeometric tests, applying a repertoire-size bias correction to TCR pairs. To estimate false discovery rates, a later analysis permuted the HLA or CMV assignments 20 times. In a later analysis, co-occurring TCRs were grouped using DBSCAN, with TCRdist sequence similarity added in when clustering inside HLA-allele-positive subsets. For co-occurrence clustering, repertoires with fewer than 30,000 or more than 120,000 public chains were excluded, along with roughly five repertoires with anomalous nucleotide sharing. This is the immuneACCESS table as TCRdb keeps it, with only in-frame sequences that have V and J called. A part of the clones is gone; compared with another copy, unresolved V genes explain less than half, and the rest is unexplained. Clone size and V and J calls were adopted from that table, with D and trimming inferred from the DNA. In all, the sample holds some 150,000 clones, and roughly 10% of those were seen once. About 1.9% of the sample is in the top ten clones.

This clone was recorded a few times. This clone's antigen is unknown. Base quality data are lacking; no much larger clone is found one base away. The rearranged chain carries TRBV30 and TRBJ1-3, with 7 bases matching TRBD1. The sample was PBMCs. This TCR derives from a man aged 50 to 60 in good health and CMV-seronegative. The DNA sequence is as follows: TGTGCCTGGAGTGTAGGGACAGCTGGAAACACCATATATTTT. This is translated as CAWSVGTAGNTIYF.